This passage covers 9 T cell receptor beta chains from one sample sequenced in a study of cytomegalovirus exposure and HLA in healthy donors (dated by TCRdb to the late 2010s). The method behind the library was the immunoSEQ multiplex PCR assay. For the multiplex PCR, a mixture combining 60 forward primers for TCR Vbeta segments and 13 reverse primers for TCR Jbeta segments was used. TCRdb re-hosts the immuneACCESS table, in-frame sequences only. Its copies lack some clones; in the studies checked, an unresolved V gene accounts for under half of them, and the cause for the rest is not known. The sample table holds approximately 110,000 clones, of which more than 65% were seen once. The top ten hold 13% of the sample. The specimen was PBMCs. The receptor set was obtained from a woman aged 60-75 years in good health and CMV-seropositive.

This rearrangement joins TRBV27 to TRBJ1-2, with 9 bases lining up with TRBD1. Germline lookup yields CDR1 MNHEY and CDR2 SMNVEV (reference sequence). The CDR3 totals 15 residues. J was trimmed by 5 bases and V by 6 bases; bases with no gene match: 10. The CDR3 loop reads CASSPGTGRLYGYTF. In DNA, the CDR3 is TGTGCCAGCAGCCCCGGGACAGGGAGACTTTATGGCTACACCTTC.

There are a few counts of this clone. The CDR3 is CASSSSTTESSYEQYF. As DNA, the CDR3 is TGTGCCAGCAGCTCTTCAACGACGGAGAGCTCCTACGAGCAGTACTTC. The gene calls are TRBV5-6 and TRBJ2-7; D remains ambiguous. V lost 3 bases and J lost 0, with 16 bases in between. The CDR3 has 16 amino acids. Germline lookup yields CDR1 SGHDT and CDR2 YYEEEE. Together with reference TRBV5-6 and TRBJ2-7, the CDR3 gives the full variable domain: DAGVTQSPTHLIKTRGQQVTLRCSPKSGHDTVSWYQQALGQGPQFIFQYYEEEERQRGNFPDRFSGHQFPNYSSELNVNALLLGDSALYLCASSSSTTESSYEQYFGPGTRLTVT.

This clone was observed a few times. The chain uses TRBV19 and TRBJ1-2; a possible D gene is TRBD1 (5 bases). The CDR3 runs to 15 residues. V shed 7 bases and J shed 8 bases, with 23 bases lying between them. Germline V gene lookup returns CDR1 LNHDA and CDR2 SQIVND (reference sequence). The CDR3 nucleotides read TGTGCCAGTAACGCTGGGGCGGTTAACACACGGGGCTACACCTTC. This gives the protein CASNAGAVNTRGYTF. Drawing the rest from reference TRBV19 and TRBJ1-2, the complete variable domain is DGGITQSPKYLFRKEGQNVTLSCEQNLNHDAMYWYRQDPGQGLRLIYYSQIVNDFQKGDIAEGYSVSREKKESFPLTVTSAQKNPTAFYLCASNAGAVNTRGYTFGSGTRLTVV.

The V call is TRBV5-1, the J call TRBJ2-5; a weak D match, TRBD2 (5 bases). Germline V gene sequence: CDR1 SGHRS, CDR2 YFSETQ. The CDR3 sequence is 13 residues long. Trimming left V 0 bases short and J 2 bases short, with 5 bases between. The CDR3 DNA is TGCGCCAGCAGCTTGGGACTACAAGAGACCCAGTACTTC. Translated, it gives CASSLGLQETQYF.

This clone was observed a handful of times. This chain joins TRBV5-6 and TRBJ1-1, with D maybe TRBD1 (5 bases). CDR3 length: 14 residues. Germline V lookup: CDR1 SGHDT, CDR2 YYEEEE. Trimming removed 2 bases from V and 4 bases from J, with 12 bases in between. CDR3 sequence (DNA): TGTGCCAGCAGCTTAGGGCAGCAGGGCACTGAAGCTTTCTTT. Translated: CASSLGQQGTEAFF.

V is TRBV6-5 and J is TRBJ1-2; D possibly corresponds to TRBD1 (5 bases). Trimming removed 2 bases at V and 4 bases at J, with 17 bases between. Germline loops: CDR1 MNHEY, CDR2 SVGAGI. The CDR3 has 16 amino acids. The CDR3 sequence is CASSYNIIPGLYGYTF. In DNA form, the CDR3 reads TGTGCCAGCAGTTACAACATAATACCAGGGCTCTATGGCTACACCTTC.

J is TRBJ1-2 and V is TRBV27; perhaps TRBD1 as D (5 bases). The germline V gene encodes CDR1 MNHEY and CDR2 SMNVEV (reference sequence). Trimming took 7 bases from V and 8 from J, leaving 23 bases between them. The CDR3 is 15 amino acids. The CDR3 DNA sequence: TGTGCCAGCACGCCCGCAGCAGGGAGGGCCTTAGGCTACACCTTC. Its translation: CASTPAAGRALGYTF.

The chain is built from TRBV11-2 and TRBJ2-7, with 12 bases matching TRBD2. CDR1 is SGHAT, CDR2 FQNNGV, per germline. The CDR3 is made up of 17 amino acids. The trim removed 3 bases at V and 0 bases at J, leaving 6 bases unmatched. CDR3 amino acids: CASSFTSGGISSYEQYF. The CDR3 nucleotides are TGTGCCAGCAGCTTTACTAGCGGGGGGATTAGCTCCTACGAGCAGTACTTC.

The genes are TRBV29-1 and TRBJ2-1, with 8 positions matching TRBD1. The V segment lost 3 bases and the J segment 10 bases; nucleotides outside the gene matches: 5. Germline assignment: CDR1 SQVTM and CDR2 ANQGSEA. The CDR3 covers 12 residues. In DNA, the CDR3 is TGCAGCGTTGACCTACAGGGGGGAGAGCAGTTCTTC. Its protein product is CSVDLQGGEQFF.